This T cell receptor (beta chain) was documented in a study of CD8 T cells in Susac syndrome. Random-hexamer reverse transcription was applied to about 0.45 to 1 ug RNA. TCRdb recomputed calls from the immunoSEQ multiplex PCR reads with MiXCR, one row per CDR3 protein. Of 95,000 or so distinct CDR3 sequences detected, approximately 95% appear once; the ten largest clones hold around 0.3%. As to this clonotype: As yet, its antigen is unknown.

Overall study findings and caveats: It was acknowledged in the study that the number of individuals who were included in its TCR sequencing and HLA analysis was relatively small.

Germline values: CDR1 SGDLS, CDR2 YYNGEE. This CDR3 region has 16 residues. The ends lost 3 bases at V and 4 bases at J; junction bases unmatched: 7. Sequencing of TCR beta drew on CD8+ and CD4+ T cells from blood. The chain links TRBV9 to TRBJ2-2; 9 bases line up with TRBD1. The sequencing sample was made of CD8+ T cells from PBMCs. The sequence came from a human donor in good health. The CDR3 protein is CASSEYRTGATGELFF. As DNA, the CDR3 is TGTGCCAGCAGCGAATACCGGACAGGGGCCACCGGGGAGCTGTTTTTT.